The sequence of this TCR beta chain was determined in a study of regulatory T cells in long-lasting Graves disease. The TCR beta library used iRepertoire HTBI primers with Arm-PCR amplification of CDR3. From the multiplex PCR reads, TCRdb called clonotypes with MiXCR, one entry per CDR3 protein. Counted here are hundreds of thousands of distinct CDR3 sequences, around 21% occurring once; the ten biggest clones make up roughly 8%. Concerning this clonotype: Antigen unknown.

Time point defined: persistent/refractory GD, antithyroid drugs over 5 years with positive TRAb. The authors made the TCR library using RNA they extracted from PBMCs. EDTA tubes received 7.5 to 9 milliliters of drawn peripheral blood. CDR1 MNHEY and CDR2 SVGEGT come from the germline V gene. Trimming removed 10 bases from V and 2 bases from J, with 16 bases in between. The CDR3 extends over 14 amino acids. Whole-study results and caveats: The analysis examined peripheral blood only and excluded thyroid tissue. TCR diversity was lower in persistent than newly diagnosed Graves' disease. More public clonotypes were shared by persistent patients (fewer than 3,000) than by new patients (around 990).

The source was peripheral blood mononuclear cells (PBMCs), collected when the disease was refractory, from a patient treated with antithyroid drugs. V is TRBV6-2 or TRBV6-3 and J is TRBJ2-3; a weak D match, TRBD2 (6 bases). The source is a female donor with Graves disease. DNA for the CDR3: TGTGCCACCTCAGGTAGCGGCGTCACAGATACGCAGTATTTT. Translated: CATSGSGVTDTQYF.